This entry features one T cell receptor beta chain sequence. Its antigen is unidentified. This sample stems from a study of cytomegalovirus exposure and HLA in healthy donors. Study-level results: The classifier reportedly diagnosed cytomegalovirus status with high sensitivity and specificity. The study flagged some 170 TCR beta chains as cytomegalovirus-associated. Usually a TCR sequence was rare, but some public TCRs were found in many donors. A few CMV-associated chains proved CMV antigen-specific in vitro.

Sequencing used immunoSEQ multiplex PCR; TCRdb keeps in-frame clones, though not all of them. The sample consists of more than 140,000 clones, 85% to 90% of them appearing once. The specimen sequenced was PBMCs. This TCR came from a woman aged 18-29 years in good health and CMV-seropositive.

DNA for the CDR3: TGTGCCACCCTGACAGGAATCTACGAGCAGTACTTC. This encodes CATLTGIYEQYF. The chain links TRBV28 to TRBJ2-7; tentative D call: TRBD1 (6 bases). The CDR3 is 12 amino acids. V lost 10 bases, J lost 3 bases, and 13 bases lay in between. Germline-derived CDR1 and CDR2 are MDHEN and SYDVKM.